This TCR beta chain was captured by sequencing in a study of blood T cell repertoires in COVID-19. Germline CDR1 SQVTM, CDR2 ANQGSEA. The CDR3 spans 13 residues. The trim removed 7 bases at V and 4 bases at J, leaving 8 bases unmatched. Produced via immunoSEQ multiplex PCR; TCRdb's table is partial and in-frame only. This table holds under 400,000 clones, about 90% found once. The source material was peripheral blood. V and J are TRBV29-1 and TRBJ1-2; 8 positions match TRBD1. This clonotype was sampled from a man between 18 and 29 years old with active or convalescent COVID-19. In nucleotides, the CDR3 is TGCAGCGCTGCAATCGGGACAGGCTATGGCTACACCTTC. Amino acid sequence: CSAAIGTGYGYTF.